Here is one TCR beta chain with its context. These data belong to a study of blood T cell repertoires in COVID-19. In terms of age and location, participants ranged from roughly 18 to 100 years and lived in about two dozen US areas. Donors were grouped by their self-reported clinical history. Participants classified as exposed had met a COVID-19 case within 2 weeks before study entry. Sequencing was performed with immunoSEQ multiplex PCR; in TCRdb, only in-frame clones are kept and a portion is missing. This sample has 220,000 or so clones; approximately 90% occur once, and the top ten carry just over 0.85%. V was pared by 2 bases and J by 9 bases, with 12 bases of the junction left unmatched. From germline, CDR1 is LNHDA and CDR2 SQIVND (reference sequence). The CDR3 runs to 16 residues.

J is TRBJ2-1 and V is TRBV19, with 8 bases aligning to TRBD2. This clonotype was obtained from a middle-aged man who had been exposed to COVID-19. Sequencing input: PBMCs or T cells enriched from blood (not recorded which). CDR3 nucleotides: TGTGCCAGTAGTATATCAGCGGGAGTCTTTGCGGGTGAGCAGTTCTTC. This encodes CASSISAGVFAGEQFF. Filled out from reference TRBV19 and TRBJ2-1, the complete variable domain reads DGGITQSPKYLFRKEGQNVTLSCEQNLNHDAMYWYRQDPGQGLRLIYYSQIVNDFQKGDIAEGYSVSREKKESFPLTVTSAQKNPTAFYLCASSISAGVFAGEQFFGPGTRLTVL.